The rows below give T cell receptor beta chains drawn from one sample of a study of blood T cell repertoires in COVID-19. The repertoire was sequenced with immunoSEQ multiplex PCR; TCRdb's copy has only in-frame clones and lacks some. The table shows around 170,000 clones, with 84% occurring only once. Sequencing used peripheral blood. The receptors here all came from a man aged 18 to 35 with active or convalescent COVID-19. CDR3s include the opening cysteine and the closing phenylalanine or tryptophan.

>TRBV19
CASTTDIGTDTQYF
>TRBV10-1
CASSGADPPYEQYF
>TRBV19
CASSIKRGADVPTRETQYF
>TRBV6-2/TRBV6-3
CASSFRGRNTEAFF
>TRBV7-9
CASSLGTSSYNEQFF
>TRBV9
CASSRQGLGEKLFF
>TRBV7-3
CASSIGPSGEQFF
>TRBV5-5
CASSLVPSDPQFF
>TRBV13
CASSLNREVETQYF
>TRBV30
CAWSGDRGWETQYF
>TRBV20-1
CSATFGDTQYF
>TRBV12-3/TRBV12-4
CASSRDYYEQYF
>TRBV28
CASRVGQGRKLFF
>TRBV4-1
CASSQDPGTAKNIQYF
>TRBV14
CASSPPGMNTEAFF
>TRBV19
CASSLRARRGGPSNQPQHF
>TRBV6-1
CASSEATGGPYEQYF
>TRBV3-1/TRBV3-2
CASSQGYRGLNTIYF
>TRBV10-3
CAISVQGVYGYTF
>TRBV19
CASSIRTSEEQFF
>TRBV28
CASSYSPPYEQYF
>TRBV10-3
CAISEGRYQPQHF
>TRBV4-3
CASSQGLPAYEQYF
>TRBV3-1/TRBV3-2
CASCHLAGFDETQYF
>TRBV28
CASSLRYTTGGRSYNEQFF
>TRBV5-5
CASSFNPGGAGGNTIYF
>TRBV12-3/TRBV12-4
CASSRQILDGYTF